This T cell receptor (beta chain) came from a study of blood T cell repertoires in COVID-19. On the study more broadly: Sites across the United States, Italy and Spain contributed samples from acute and convalescent COVID-19. T cells, B-cell-depleted T cells, or PBMCs provided the cDNA or gDNA that served as material.

Authors' analysis steps: Using reference gene primer amplification, nucleated cell counts were estimated. Only in-frame clones appear in the TCRdb table, and some are missing; sequencing was by immunoSEQ multiplex PCR. That table gives V, J and clone size, and the DNA gave D and trimming. Of hundreds of thousands of clones listed, 84% are singletons. There are a few counts of this clone. V was shortened by 6 bases and J by 4 bases, with 15 bases between the two germline ends. Germline CDR1 reads MDHEN; CDR2 reads SYDVKM. This CDR3 comprises 14 residues. The specimen was peripheral blood. The chain recombines TRBV28 with TRBJ1-2; TRBD1 is a possible D gene (6 bases). The source is a human donor in a cohort sampled during active COVID-19. CDR3 sequence reads: CASSPTGQTYGYTF. The DNA for the CDR3 is TGTGCCAGCAGCCCTACTGGACAGACCTATGGCTACACCTTC.